Detailed here is one TCR beta chain. Original processing notes: Using reference gene primer amplification, nucleated cell counts were estimated. TCRdb's copy holds only in-frame clones and misses some; the assay was immunoSEQ multiplex PCR. Clone size and V and J calls were adopted from that table, with D and trimming inferred from the DNA. The sample has some 200,000 clones, around 87% seen once. These data are taken from a study of blood T cell repertoires in COVID-19. In the study overall: Sites across the United States, Italy and Spain contributed samples from acute and convalescent COVID-19. T cells, B-cell-depleted T cells, or PBMCs supplied cDNA or gDNA.

Deletions cut 1 base from V and 6 bases from J, with 16 bases between. Germline CDR1 reads SGHAT; CDR2 reads FQNNGV. The CDR3 runs 15 residues. The specimen was peripheral blood. This sequence originates from a man aged 40-50 years with active or convalescent COVID-19. This sequence joins TRBV11-2 and TRBJ2-7; TRBD1 is a possible D gene (6 bases). The CDR3 coding sequence is TGTGCCAGCAGCTTAGGGAAGGGGGACCGAGGCGAGCAGTACTTC. Translated, it gives CASSLGKGDRGEQYF.